This T cell receptor (beta chain) was identified in a study of T cell responses to AZD1222 COVID-19 vaccine. Whole-study context: Timing groups of about 4 and about 12 weeks for second doses were pooled.

The CDR3 sequence is 16 residues long. V gave up 1 base and J gave up 2 bases; unmatched junction bases: 7. CDR1 and CDR2 (germline): SGHAT, FQNNGV. This clone turned up a few times. Its specificity is not known. TCRdb's table, derived via immunoSEQ multiplex PCR, lists solely in-frame clones and lacks some. The sample lists approximately 110,000 clones, over 75% occurring once. Broader study findings: Clonal diversity was possibly underestimated; the donors were predominantly white British and more often female. AZD1222 recipients seropositive at baseline numbered only six or seven.

Sequencing used peripheral blood, obtained on day 0 of AZD1222 vaccination. The chain joins TRBV11-2 to TRBJ1-2; 7 bases fit TRBD1. The TCR sequence derives from an adult in good health. This CDR3 is CASSLGGAGGNYGYTF. CDR3 DNA: TGTGCCAGCAGCTTAGGTGGGGCAGGGGGGAACTATGGCTACACCTTC. The variable domain in full, with the rest retrieved from reference TRBV11-2 and TRBJ1-2, is EAGVAQSPRYKIIEKRQSVAFWCNPISGHATLYWYQQILGQGPKLLIQFQNNGVVDDSQLPKDRFSAERLKGVDSTLKIQPAKLEDSAVYLCASSLGGAGGNYGYTFGSGTRLTVV.